Listed below are T cell receptor beta chains from one sample, sequenced in a study of T cells in tuberculosis. Profiling relied on immunoSEQ multiplex PCR, and the TCRdb table lists in-frame clones only, not all of them. Altogether 30,000 to 40,000 clones are present, around 97% being singletons, with the ten largest covering 6.2%. Material: PBMCs. All receptors derive from a donor between 10 and 35 years old with latent tuberculosis or without tuberculosis infection. Both conserved end residues are part of each CDR3. Clone size, where shown, is once, few, many, or a class for clones that have expanded.

>TRBV5-4|14|TRBJ2-3|.
CASSLEGGADTQYF
>TRBV18|16|TRBJ1-1|.
CASSPRPGQGYTEAFF
>TRBV6-1|15|TRBJ2-6|.
CASSDRRGGANVLTF
>TRBV4-1|16|TRBJ2-3|.
CASSYSLAGSPDTQYF
>TRBV30|12|TRBJ1-2|.
CACRGSNYGYTF
>TRBV5-6|17|TRBJ2-2|.
CASSYLSAGVYAGELFF
>TRBV5-4|14|TRBJ2-3|.
CASSWTGVTNTQYF
>TRBV5-1|13|TRBJ2-7|.
CASSLEQGYEQYF
>TRBV6-5|13|TRBJ2-1|.
CASRAGLWNEQFF
>TRBV6-5|14|TRBJ2-3|.
CASSLNSGADTQYF
>TRBV2|16|TRBJ2-1|.
CASSEIRLTNYNEQFF
>TRBV4-2|15|TRBJ2-5|.
CASSQRMGGWVTQYF
>TRBV1|20|TRBJ1-5|.
CTSSHGIGTGAPGSNQPQHF
>TRBV19|14|TRBJ1-5|.
CASSIGQGRQPQHF
>TRBV2|17|TRBJ2-7|.
CASSPHSSSGHVYEQYF
>TRBV6-1|15|TRBJ2-7|.
CASSEELAGSYEQYF
>TRBV5-1|14|TRBJ1-1|.
CASSLGTGYTEAFF
>TRBV9|14|TRBJ1-2|.
CASSSPGQDYGYTF
>TRBV5-1|16|TRBJ2-3|.
CASSQGAARGGDTQYF
>TRBV15|13|TRBJ1-2|.
CATSSDKIYGYTF
>TRBV28|14|TRBJ2-7|.
CASSLSGFGYEQYF
>TRBV19|14|TRBJ2-5|once
CASKAGGGAETQYF
>TRBV2|12|TRBJ2-1|.
CASRDRVNEQFF
>TRBV7-9|15|TRBJ1-1|.
CASSFRAGADTEAFF
>TRBV7-3|18|TRBJ2-7|.
CASSLRGVGPTGAYEQYF
>TRBV7-8|14|TRBJ1-2|.
CASSFGTGNYGYTF
>TRBV10-2|17|TRBJ2-3|.
CASSGLAGGSGTDTQYF
>TRBV9|17|TRBJ2-1|once
CASSVAGVTLGQNEQFF
>TRBV6-6|16|TRBJ2-7|.
CASSYSYRGVYYEQYF
>TRBV4-1|15|TRBJ1-2|once
CASSHPRGSPGGYTF
>TRBV9|17|TRBJ1-2|.
CASSERPSRGFDYGYTF
>TRBV29-1|11|TRBJ1-1|.
CSVGQVTEAFF
>TRBV6-6|15|TRBJ2-7|.
CASSTSGQGRYEQYF
>TRBV18|15|TRBJ1-1|.
CASSPLTGHDTEAFF